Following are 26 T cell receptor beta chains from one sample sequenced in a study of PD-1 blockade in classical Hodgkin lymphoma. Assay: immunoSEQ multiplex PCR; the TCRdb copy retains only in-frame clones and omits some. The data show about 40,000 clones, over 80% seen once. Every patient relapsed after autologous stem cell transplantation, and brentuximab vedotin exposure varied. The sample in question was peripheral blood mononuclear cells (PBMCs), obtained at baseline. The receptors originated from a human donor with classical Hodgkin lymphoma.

The CDR3 DNA sequence: TGTGCCAGCAGCTGGGGTTCCCGGGAGACCCAGTACTTC. Protein sequence: CASSWGSRETQYF. The chain recombines TRBV13 with TRBJ2-5; D uncertain. The CDR3 extends over 13 amino acids. Germline CDR1 is PRHDT and CDR2 is FYEKMQ (reference sequence). V was shortened by 4 bases and J by 5 bases, with 11 bases between the two germline ends.

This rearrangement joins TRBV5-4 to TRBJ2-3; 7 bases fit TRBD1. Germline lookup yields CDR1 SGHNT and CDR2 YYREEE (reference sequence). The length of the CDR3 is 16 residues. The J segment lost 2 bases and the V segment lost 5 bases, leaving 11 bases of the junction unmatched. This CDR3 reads CASRNRTGYNTDTQYF. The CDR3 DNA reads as TGTGCCAGCAGGAATCGGACAGGTTATAACACAGATACGCAGTATTTT.

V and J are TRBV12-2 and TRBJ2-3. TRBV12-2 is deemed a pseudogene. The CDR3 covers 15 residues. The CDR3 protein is CASRLEVGSTDTQYF. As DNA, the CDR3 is TGTGCAAGTCGCTTAGAAGTGGGTAGCACAGATACGCAGTATTTT.

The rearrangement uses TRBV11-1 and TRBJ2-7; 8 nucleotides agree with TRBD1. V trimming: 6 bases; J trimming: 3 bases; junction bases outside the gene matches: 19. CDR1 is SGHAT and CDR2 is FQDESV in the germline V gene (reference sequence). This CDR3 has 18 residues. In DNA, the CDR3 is TGTGCCAGCAGTTTACCGGGACAGGCCCTCCAAAATCTCTACGAGCAGTACTTC. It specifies CASSLPGQALQNLYEQYF.

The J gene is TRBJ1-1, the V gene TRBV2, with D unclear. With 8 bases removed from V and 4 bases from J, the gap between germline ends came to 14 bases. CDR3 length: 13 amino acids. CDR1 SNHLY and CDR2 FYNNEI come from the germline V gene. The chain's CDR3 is CASVPQPATEAFF. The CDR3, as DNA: TGTGCCAGCGTCCCCCAGCCGGCCACTGAAGCTTTCTTT.

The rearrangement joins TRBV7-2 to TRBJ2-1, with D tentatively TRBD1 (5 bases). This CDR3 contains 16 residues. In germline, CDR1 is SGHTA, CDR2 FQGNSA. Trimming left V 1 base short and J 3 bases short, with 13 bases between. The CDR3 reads CASSLDARALYNEQFF. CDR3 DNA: TGTGCCAGCAGCTTAGACGCCAGGGCCCTCTACAATGAGCAGTTCTTC.

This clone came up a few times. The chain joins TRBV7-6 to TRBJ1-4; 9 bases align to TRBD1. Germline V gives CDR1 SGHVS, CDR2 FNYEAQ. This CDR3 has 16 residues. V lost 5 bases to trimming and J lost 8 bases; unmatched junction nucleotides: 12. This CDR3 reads CASSPVGTGSGEKLFF. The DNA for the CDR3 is TGTGCCAGCAGCCCAGTAGGGACAGGGAGTGGAGAAAAACTGTTTTTT.

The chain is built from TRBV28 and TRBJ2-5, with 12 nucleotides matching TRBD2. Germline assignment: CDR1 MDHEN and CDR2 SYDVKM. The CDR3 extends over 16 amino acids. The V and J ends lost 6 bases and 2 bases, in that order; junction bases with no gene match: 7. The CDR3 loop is CASSPGLAGLQETQYF. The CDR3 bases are TGTGCCAGCAGCCCCGGACTAGCGGGACTTCAAGAGACCCAGTACTTC.

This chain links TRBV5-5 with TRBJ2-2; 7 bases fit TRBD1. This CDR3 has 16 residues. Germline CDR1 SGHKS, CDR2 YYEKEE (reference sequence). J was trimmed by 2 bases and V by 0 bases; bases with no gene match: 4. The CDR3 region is CASSLVGTANTGELFF. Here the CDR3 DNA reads TGTGCCAGCAGCTTGGTGGGGACAGCCAACACCGGGGAGCTGTTTTTT.

The CDR3 sequence is CASSLRRLSEQYF. CDR3 DNA sequence: TGTGCCAGCAGTTTACGCAGGCTGAGCGAGCAGTACTTC. The rearrangement uses TRBV27 and TRBJ2-7, with D uncertain. V was shortened by 2 bases and J by 6 bases, with 11 bases between the two germline ends. The CDR3 totals 13 residues. Germline CDR1 MNHEY, CDR2 SMNVEV (reference sequence).

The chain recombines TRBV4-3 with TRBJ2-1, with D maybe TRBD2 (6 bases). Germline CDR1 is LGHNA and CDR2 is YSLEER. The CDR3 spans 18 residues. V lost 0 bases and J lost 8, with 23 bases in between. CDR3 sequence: CASSQDPREDLIHDEQFF. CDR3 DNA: TGCGCCAGCAGCCAAGATCCGAGGGAGGACCTTATACACGATGAGCAGTTCTTC.

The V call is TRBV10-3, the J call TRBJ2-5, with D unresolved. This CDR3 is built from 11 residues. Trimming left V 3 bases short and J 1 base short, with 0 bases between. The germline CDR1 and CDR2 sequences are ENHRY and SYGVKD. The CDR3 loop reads CAISDQETQYF. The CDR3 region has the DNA TGTGCCATCAGTGACCAAGAGACCCAGTACTTC.

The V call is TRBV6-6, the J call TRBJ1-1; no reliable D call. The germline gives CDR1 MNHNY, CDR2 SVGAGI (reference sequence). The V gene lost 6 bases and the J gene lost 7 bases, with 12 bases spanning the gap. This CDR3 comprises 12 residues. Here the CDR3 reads CASSRDRSEAFF. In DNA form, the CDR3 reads TGTGCCAGCAGCCGCGATCGTAGTGAAGCTTTCTTT.

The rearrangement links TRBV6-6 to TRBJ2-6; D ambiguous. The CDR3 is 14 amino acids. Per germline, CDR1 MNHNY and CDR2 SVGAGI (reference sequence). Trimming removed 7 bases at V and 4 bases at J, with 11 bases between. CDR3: CASIYNRGANVLTF. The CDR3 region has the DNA TGTGCCAGCATATATAATAGGGGGGCCAACGTCCTGACTTTC.

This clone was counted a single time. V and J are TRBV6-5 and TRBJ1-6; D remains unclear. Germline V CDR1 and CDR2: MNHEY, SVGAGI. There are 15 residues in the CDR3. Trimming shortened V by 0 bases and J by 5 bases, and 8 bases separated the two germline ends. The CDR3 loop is CASSYSAVHNSPLHF. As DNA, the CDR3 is TGTGCCAGCAGTTACTCGGCGGTTCATAATTCACCCCTCCACTTT.

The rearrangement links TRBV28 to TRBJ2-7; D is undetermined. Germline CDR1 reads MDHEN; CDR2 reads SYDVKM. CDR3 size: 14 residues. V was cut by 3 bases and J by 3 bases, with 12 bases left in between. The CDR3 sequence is CASSFSGNSYEQYF. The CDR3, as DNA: TGTGCCAGCAGTTTTAGTGGCAATAGCTACGAGCAGTACTTC.

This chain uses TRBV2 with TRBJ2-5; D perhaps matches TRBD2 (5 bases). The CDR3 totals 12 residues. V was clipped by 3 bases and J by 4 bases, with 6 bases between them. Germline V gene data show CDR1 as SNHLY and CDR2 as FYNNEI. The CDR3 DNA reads TGTGCCAGCAGTGAGGACTTAGAGACCCAGTACTTC. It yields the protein CASSEDLETQYF.

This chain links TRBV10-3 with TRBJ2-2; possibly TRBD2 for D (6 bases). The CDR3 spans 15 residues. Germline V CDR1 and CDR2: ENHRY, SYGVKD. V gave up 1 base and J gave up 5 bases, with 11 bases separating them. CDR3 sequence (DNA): TGTGCCATCAGTGAGTTTGGCGGGGCTACCGGGGAGCTGTTTTTT. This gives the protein CAISEFGGATGELFF.

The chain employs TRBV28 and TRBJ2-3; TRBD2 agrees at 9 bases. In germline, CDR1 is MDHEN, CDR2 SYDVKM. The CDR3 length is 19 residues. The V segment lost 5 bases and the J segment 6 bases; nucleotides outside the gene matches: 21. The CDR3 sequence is CASSGLAGGPPEAQDTQYF. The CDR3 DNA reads TGTGCCAGCAGTGGGTTGGCGGGAGGGCCCCCGGAGGCACAGGATACGCAGTATTTT.

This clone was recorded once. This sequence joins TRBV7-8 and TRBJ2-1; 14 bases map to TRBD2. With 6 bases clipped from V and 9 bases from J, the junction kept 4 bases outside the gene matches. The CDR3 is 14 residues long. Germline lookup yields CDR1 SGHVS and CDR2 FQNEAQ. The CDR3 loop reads CASRTSGGAIEQFF. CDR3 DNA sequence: TGTGCCAGCAGGACTAGCGGGGGGGCCATTGAGCAGTTCTTC.

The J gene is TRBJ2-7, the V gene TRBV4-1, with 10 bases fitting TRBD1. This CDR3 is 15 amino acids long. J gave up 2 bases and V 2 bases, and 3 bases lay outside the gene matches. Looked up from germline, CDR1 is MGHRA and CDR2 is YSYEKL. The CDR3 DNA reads TGCGCCAGCAGCCAAACCGGGACAGGGGCCTACGAGCAGTACTTC. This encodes CASSQTGTGAYEQYF.

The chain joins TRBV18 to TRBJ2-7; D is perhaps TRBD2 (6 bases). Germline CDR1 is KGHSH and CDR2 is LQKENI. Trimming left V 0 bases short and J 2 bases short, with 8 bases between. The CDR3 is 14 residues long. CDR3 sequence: CASSPPAGPYEQYF. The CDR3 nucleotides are TGTGCCAGCTCACCACCTGCGGGGCCCTACGAGCAGTACTTC. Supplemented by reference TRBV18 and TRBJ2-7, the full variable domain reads NAGVMQNPRHLVRRRGQEARLRCSPMKGHSHVYWYRQLPEEGLKFMVYLQKENIIDESGMPKERFSAEFPKEGPSILRIQQVVRGDSAAYFCASSPPAGPYEQYFGPGTRLTVT.

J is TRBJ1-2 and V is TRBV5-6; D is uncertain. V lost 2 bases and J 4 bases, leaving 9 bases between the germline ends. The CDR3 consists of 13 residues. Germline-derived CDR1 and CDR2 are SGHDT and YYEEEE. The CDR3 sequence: CASSLTEFYGYTF. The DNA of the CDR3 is TGTGCCAGCAGCTTAACAGAATTCTATGGCTACACCTTC. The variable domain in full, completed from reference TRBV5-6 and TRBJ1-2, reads DAGVTQSPTHLIKTRGQQVTLRCSPKSGHDTVSWYQQALGQGPQFIFQYYEEEERQRGNFPDRFSGHQFPNYSSELNVNALLLGDSALYLCASSLTEFYGYTFGSGTRLTVV.

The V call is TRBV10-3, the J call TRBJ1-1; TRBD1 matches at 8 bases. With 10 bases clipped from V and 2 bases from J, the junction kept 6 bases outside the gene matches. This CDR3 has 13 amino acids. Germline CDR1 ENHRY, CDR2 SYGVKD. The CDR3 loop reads CATKDRENTEAFF. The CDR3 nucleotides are TGTGCCACTAAGGACAGGGAAAACACTGAAGCTTTCTTT.

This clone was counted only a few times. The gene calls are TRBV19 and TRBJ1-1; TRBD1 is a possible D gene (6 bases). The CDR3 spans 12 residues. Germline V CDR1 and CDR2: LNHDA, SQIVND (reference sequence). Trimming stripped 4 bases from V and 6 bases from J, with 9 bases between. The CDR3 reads CASSTRGAEAFF. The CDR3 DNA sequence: TGTGCCAGTAGTACTAGGGGGGCTGAAGCTTTCTTT.

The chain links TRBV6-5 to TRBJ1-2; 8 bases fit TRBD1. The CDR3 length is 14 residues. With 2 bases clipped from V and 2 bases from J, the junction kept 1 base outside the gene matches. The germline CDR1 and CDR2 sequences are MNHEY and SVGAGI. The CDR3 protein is CASSYTGGNYGYTF. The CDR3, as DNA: TGTGCCAGCAGTTACACAGGGGGGAACTATGGCTACACCTTC.